The clone carrying this T cell receptor beta chain was counted only a few times. Its antigen is unidentified. The CDR3 has 13 residues. Germline V gene data show CDR1 as LGHNA and CDR2 as YNFKEQ. V lost 6 bases to trimming and J lost 2 bases, with 11 bases between them. The sample comes from a study of T cells after posttransplantation cyclophosphamide. Notes on the study in general: Recipient CMV seropositivity and CMV reactivation strongly tracked TRB clonality. Donor CD8+ memory clones often dominated recipient blood repertoires at later times. Blood and skin or GI T cell repertoires showed limited TRB overlap.

Treatment was busulfan-fludarabine conditioning, a marrow graft, and cyclophosphamide on days +3 and +4. Some clones are missing from TCRdb's copy, which holds only in-frame ones; the method was immunoSEQ multiplex PCR. Of around 10,000 clones in the sample, about 85% were seen once. This sample comprised PBMCs, obtained about 2,000 days after allogeneic stem cell transplant with posttransplant cyclophosphamide. This sequence was found in a female patient aged 50-59 years who received an allogeneic stem cell transplant from a related donor, was CMV-positive, and had no GVHD. Some T cells could come from the graft donor. The chain recombines TRBV4-2 with TRBJ2-7, with D maybe TRBD2 (5 bases). For the CDR3, the DNA is TGTGCCAGCAGTGTTAGAGGGACCTACGAGCAGTACTTC. It specifies CASSVRGTYEQYF.